The 9 T cell receptor beta chains in this list originate from one sample, sequenced in a study of T cells after yellow fever vaccination. TCRdb recomputed calls from the 5' RACE reads with MiXCR, one row per CDR3 protein. The sample carries roughly 30,000 distinct CDR3 sequences, about 6% recorded once. Sequenced material: PBMCs, either bulk or a sorted T-cell subset (CD4+, CD8+, memory, or dextramer-sorted; not recorded which), taken on the day of the yellow fever booster vaccination. These receptors were collected from a young man who received the YFV17D yellow fever vaccine.

The chain couples TRBV6-5 to TRBJ1-2, with D uncertain. Per germline, CDR1 MNHEY and CDR2 SVGAGI. The CDR3 has 15 amino acids. The V end lost 2 bases, the J end lost 7 bases, and 17 bases lay between the germline ends. The CDR3 DNA sequence: TGTGCCAGCAGTTACGCGATCGAAGGGTGTGGTGGCTACACCTTC. This sequence encodes CASSYAIEGCGGYTF.

This clonotype was observed a handful of times. V is TRBV12-3 or TRBV12-4 and J is TRBJ1-4; 9 nucleotides match TRBD1. The CDR3 spans 15 residues. With V trimmed by 2 bases and J by 5 bases, 3 bases remained unmatched. The CDR3, as DNA: TGTGCCAGCAGTTTACGGACAGGGGAAAATGAAAAACTGTTTTTT. It yields the protein CASSLRTGENEKLFF.

This clonotype was recorded a few times. J is TRBJ1-5 and V is TRBV19; 7 bases agree with TRBD1. From germline, CDR1 is LNHDA and CDR2 SQIVND (reference sequence). This CDR3 comprises 14 residues. V was pared by 7 bases and J by 3 bases, with 6 bases of the junction left unmatched. CDR3 in DNA: TGTGCCAGTAACACAGGGGATTCCAATCAGCCCCAGCATTTT. Amino acid sequence: CASNTGDSNQPQHF.

Worth noting for this clonotype: A much larger clone differs from this one at a single base, so this may be a read error. V gene TRBV27 combines with J gene TRBJ2-3, with D perhaps TRBD1 (6 bases). This CDR3 region has 16 residues. CDR1 and CDR2 (germline): MNHEY, SMNVEV (reference sequence). This CDR3 reads CASILSAWGRTDTQYF. CDR3 DNA sequence: TGTGCCAGCATTTTATCGGCGTGGGGGCGGACAGATACGCAGTATTTT.

In its sample, this clonotype was seen many times. The J gene is TRBJ1-5, the V gene TRBV12-3 or TRBV12-4; tentatively, D is TRBD1 (5 bases). This CDR3 contains 15 residues. Trimming pared 5 bases from V and 2 bases from J, leaving 13 bases between. The DNA of the CDR3 is TGTGCCAGCAGTCCTACTGGAGGGGGCAATCAGCCCCAGCATTTT. It translates to CASSPTGGGNQPQHF.

This clonotype came up many times. The chain links TRBV6-4 to TRBJ2-2; 7 nucleotides line up with TRBD2. The CDR3 contains 13 residues. V lost 5 bases, J lost 3 bases, and 0 bases stayed unmatched. The germline gives CDR1 MRHNA, CDR2 SNTAGT. Written as DNA, the CDR3 is TGTGCCAGCAGTAGCGGGGACACCGGGGAGCTGTTTTTT. It yields the protein CASSSGDTGELFF.

The rearrangement uses TRBV7-3 and TRBJ2-1; the D is unclear. Trimming took off 3 bases at V and 6 bases at J, with 12 bases between the two ends. The CDR3 sequence is 14 residues long. In germline, CDR1 is SGHTA, CDR2 FQGTGA. CDR3 in DNA: TGTGCCAGCAGCTTTTCCTCCGGACCCAATGAGCAGTTCTTC. Translated: CASSFSSGPNEQFF.

This clonotype appeared many times. V and J are TRBV5-5 and TRBJ2-7; D is unresolved. V dropped 2 bases and J dropped 6 bases, with 15 bases sitting between them. The germline V gene encodes CDR1 SGHKS and CDR2 YYEKEE (reference sequence). This CDR3 comprises 14 residues. The CDR3 sequence: CASSFVLSPGEQYF. In nucleotides, the CDR3 is TGTGCCAGCAGCTTTGTTCTGAGCCCTGGCGAGCAGTACTTC.

This clonotype appeared many times. This chain uses TRBV20-1 with TRBJ1-6, with 7 positions matching TRBD1. The CDR3 is made up of 15 amino acids. Germline CDR1 DFQATT, CDR2 SNEGSKA (reference sequence). The ends lost 6 bases at V and 3 bases at J; junction bases unmatched: 8. CDR3 bases: TGCAGTGCGAGGACAGGAGCGGTCTATAATTCACCCCTCCACTTT. Its protein is CSARTGAVYNSPLHF.